This TCR beta chain was captured in a study of control samples from healthy donors and cancer patients. Here immunoSEQ multiplex PCR was the method, and the copy in TCRdb shows in-frame clones only, minus some. The table includes about 120,000 clones, about 89% detected once. This clone has just one count. The junction had 5 bases not matched to a gene; V was cut back by 0 bases and J by 0 bases. The CDR3 is 18 residues long. Germline assignment: CDR1 MNHEY and CDR2 SVGEGT. This sequence originates from a woman aged 18-29 years in good health. The genes are TRBV6-2 or TRBV6-3 and TRBJ2-1; 10 nucleotides align to TRBD2. The sample consisted of blood. CDR3: CASSYSRTSGSSYNEQFF. DNA of the CDR3: TGTGCCAGCAGTTACTCTCGGACTAGCGGAAGCTCCTACAATGAGCAGTTCTTC.